These 27 T cell receptor beta chains were sequenced from one sample in a study of blood T cell repertoires in COVID-19 (dated by TCRdb to about 2020). Receptors were amplified or captured by the immunoSEQ multiplex PCR assay. TCRdb's version of the immuneACCESS table is confined to in-frame rearrangements and falls short of the full clone set. An unresolved V gene accounts for under half of the shortfall where checked; the remainder is of unknown origin. This sample lists fewer than 350,000 clones; 80% to 90% were detected once. The biggest ten clones account for over 2% of the sample. Material for sequencing was PBMCs or T cells enriched from blood (not recorded which). Receptor source: a man under 40 who had recovered from COVID-19.

The chain links TRBV3-1 (or the pseudogene TRBV3-2) to TRBJ2-2, with TRBD2 as a possible D gene (6 bases). The CDR3 runs to 18 residues. Trimming stripped 4 bases from V and 3 bases from J, with 21 bases between. The V gene's germline CDR1 is LGHDT and CDR2 YNNKEL (reference sequence). The CDR3 protein is CASSLKVVIGGYTGELFF. The CDR3 DNA reads TGTGCCAGCAGCCTCAAGGTGGTGATTGGAGGGTACACCGGGGAGCTGTTTTTT.

The J gene is TRBJ1-5, the V gene TRBV21-1; TRBD1, the D gene given by the table, was not confirmed from the DNA. TRBV21-1 is reported as a pseudogene. The CDR3 length is 23 residues. CDR3 bases: TGTGCCAGCAGCAAACCCGGACAGGGGACGAATACGCTTTGGATCGGGAGCAATCAGCCCCAGCATTTT. It yields the protein CASSKPGQGTNTLWIGSNQPQHF.

CDR3 nucleotide sequence: TGCGCCAGCAGCTTGGAGGTGGGGCCTAGTGAGCAGTACTTC. This sequence encodes CASSLEVGPSEQYF. The genes are TRBV5-1 and TRBJ2-7; D perhaps matches TRBD1 (5 bases). The V end lost 0 bases, the J end lost 7 bases, and 14 bases lay between the germline ends. CDR1 is SGHRS, CDR2 YFSETQ, per germline. The CDR3 spans 14 residues.

The J gene is TRBJ1-2, the V gene TRBV9, with TRBD1 identical over 8 bases. With 3 bases clipped from V and 0 bases from J, the junction kept 7 bases outside the gene matches. Per germline, CDR1 SGDLS and CDR2 YYNGEE. The CDR3 contains 16 residues. CDR3: CASSAEGQEANYGYTF. The DNA for the CDR3 is TGTGCCAGCAGCGCCGAGGGACAGGAAGCTAACTATGGCTACACCTTC.

CDR3 sequence reads: CASSLPPSYEQYF. In nucleotides, the CDR3 is TGTGCCAGCAGCTTGCCTCCGTCCTACGAGCAGTACTTC. The genes are TRBV5-8 and TRBJ2-7, with D hard to call. Trimming pared 1 base from V and 1 base from J, leaving 6 bases between. Germline loops: CDR1 SGHTS, CDR2 YDEGEE. CDR3 length: 13 residues.

The rearrangement uses TRBV7-2 and TRBJ1-2; perhaps TRBD1 as D (6 bases). The CDR3 sequence is 14 residues long. Trimming pared 2 bases from V and 8 bases from J, leaving 15 bases between. The germline V gene has CDR1 SGHTA and CDR2 FQGNSA. Here the CDR3 reads CASSLHPGVGGYTF. The CDR3 DNA reads TGTGCCAGCAGCTTACATCCAGGGGTCGGGGGCTACACCTTC. The full variable domain, rest sourced from reference TRBV7-2 and TRBJ1-2, is GAGVSQSPSNKVTEKGKDVELRCDPISGHTALYWYRQSLGQGLEFLIYFQGNSAPDKSGLPSDRFSAERTGGSVSTLTIQRTQQEDSAVYLCASSLHPGVGGYTFGSGTRLTVV.

The rearrangement links TRBV30 to TRBJ1-6, with 9 bases aligning to TRBD1. Unmatched junction bases numbered 7, after V lost 0 bases and J lost 7 bases. This CDR3 has 16 amino acids. Germline CDR1 is GTSNPN and CDR2 is SVGIG (reference sequence). The CDR3 region has the DNA TGTGCCTGGAGTGTTATTTGGGACAGGGCAAATTCACCCCTCCACTTT. Translation gives CAWSVIWDRANSPLHF.

This chain links TRBV6-1 with TRBJ1-4; no reliable D call. The V gene's germline CDR1 is MNHNS and CDR2 SASEGT. The V and J ends lost 2 bases and 3 bases respectively, with 7 bases between them. This CDR3 spans 14 amino acids. The CDR3, as DNA: TGTGCCAGCAGTGAAAGACGGGCTAATGAAAAACTGTTTTTT. As protein: CASSERRANEKLFF.

The rearrangement links TRBV19 to TRBJ1-2; weak D call: TRBD1 (5 bases). Trimming stripped 3 bases from V and 7 bases from J, with 9 bases between. Germline values: CDR1 LNHDA, CDR2 SQIVND (reference sequence). The CDR3 runs 12 residues. The CDR3 bases are TGTGCCAGTAGTATTGCAGGGTTTGGCTACACCTTC. Translation: CASSIAGFGYTF.

About this clone itself: The same CDR3 arises from other DNA sequences in this sample as well. The chain couples TRBV9 to TRBJ2-3, with unresolved D. CDR3 length: 14 residues. The germline V and J ends were trimmed by 0 bases and 3 bases, with 8 bases remaining between them. Germline CDR1 and CDR2: SGDLS and YYNGEE. The CDR3 protein is CASSVAGRTDTQYF. The CDR3 nucleotides read TGTGCCAGCAGCGTAGCCGGCAGGACAGATACGCAGTATTTT.

The V gene is TRBV7-3, the J gene TRBJ1-1; 10 bases align to TRBD1. The CDR3 covers 13 residues. The trim removed 4 bases at V and 6 bases at J, leaving 2 bases unmatched. Germline lookup yields CDR1 SGHTA and CDR2 FQGTGA. The CDR3, as DNA: TGTGCCAGCAGCTGGGACAGGGGAGCTGAAGCTTTCTTT. This translates into CASSWDRGAEAFF.

In its sample, this clone was seen a few times. The J gene is TRBJ2-7, the V gene TRBV5-6, with 7 nucleotides matching TRBD1. The CDR3 is 17 amino acids. Germline CDR1 and CDR2: SGHDT and YYEEEE. V shed 0 bases, J shed 0 bases, and the junction held 9 bases outside the gene matches. The CDR3 region is CASSLEGAGLLSYEQYF. Written as DNA, the CDR3 is TGTGCCAGCAGCTTGGAGGGGGCCGGGCTTCTCTCCTACGAGCAGTACTTC.

CDR3 residues: CASSDTGAHQPQHF. The CDR3 region has the DNA TGTGCCAGCAGCGATACAGGGGCTCATCAGCCCCAGCATTTT. The chain has TRBV9 and TRBJ1-5, with 7 bases identical to TRBD1. The CDR3 is made up of 14 amino acids. Trimming cost V 3 bases and J 5 bases; bases outside gene matches: 5. Germline CDR1 and CDR2: SGDLS and YYNGEE.

This rearrangement joins TRBV10-3 to TRBJ1-4, with D tentatively TRBD1 (6 bases). Per the germline V gene, CDR1 is ENHRY and CDR2 is SYGVKD. CDR3 length: 14 residues. Trimming removed 6 bases from V and 5 bases from J, with 13 bases in between. The CDR3 DNA follows: TGTGCCATCAGCTCAGGGGCGAGAAATGAAAAACTGTTTTTT. Amino acid sequence: CAISSGARNEKLFF.

This chain connects TRBV19 to TRBJ2-1; TRBD2 matches at 10 bases. V gave up 8 bases and J gave up 7 bases; unmatched junction bases: 17. Per germline, CDR1 LNHDA and CDR2 SQIVND (reference sequence). The CDR3 covers 17 residues. The CDR3 sequence: CASAPSSAGGPWNEQFF. The CDR3 nucleotides are TGTGCCAGTGCCCCTTCGTCAGCGGGGGGGCCTTGGAATGAGCAGTTCTTC.

V is TRBV3-1 (or the pseudogene TRBV3-2) and J is TRBJ1-3, with D perhaps matching TRBD1 (6 bases). CDR3 length: 16 amino acids. Germline V lookup: CDR1 LGHDT, CDR2 YNNKEL (reference sequence). The V gene lost 5 bases and the J gene lost 2 bases, with 16 bases spanning the gap. CDR3 nucleotides: TGTGCCAGCAGCTTACCAGGGGACCCTACTGGAAACACCATATATTTT. Its protein product is CASSLPGDPTGNTIYF.

The chain has TRBV2 and TRBJ1-1; no clear D gene. The V and J ends lost 6 bases and 8 bases respectively, with 13 bases between them. CDR1 is SNHLY and CDR2 is FYNNEI in the germline V gene. The CDR3 runs to 12 residues. The CDR3 DNA follows: TGTGCCAGCAGGCCAGTTTTATCCGAAGCTTTCTTT. It specifies CASRPVLSEAFF.

This chain links TRBV10-3 with TRBJ1-2; 7 bases match TRBD1. V dropped 2 bases and J dropped 3; count of bases not matched to a gene: 0. This CDR3 contains 13 residues. Per the germline V gene, CDR1 is ENHRY and CDR2 is SYGVKD. CDR3 coding DNA: TGTGCCATCAGTGAGGGACAGGACTATGGCTACACCTTC. Translation: CAISEGQDYGYTF.

V usage is TRBV29-1 and J usage is TRBJ2-3, with D hard to call. The germline gives CDR1 SQVTM, CDR2 ANQGSEA. The CDR3 loop spans 11 amino acids. V was trimmed by 3 bases and J by 7 bases, leaving 8 bases between them. CDR3 sequence reads: CSVDPLNTQYF. The CDR3 coding sequence is TGCAGCGTTGACCCCCTAAATACGCAGTATTTT.

The rearrangement joins TRBV5-4 to TRBJ2-3; D perhaps matches TRBD2 (5 bases). Trimming shortened V by 0 bases and J by 10 bases, and 12 bases separated the two germline ends. CDR3 length equals 13 residues. CDR1 is SGHNT and CDR2 is YYREEE in the germline V gene (reference sequence). The CDR3 nucleotides read TGTGCCAGCAGCTTGGTGGTATTCGGGGCGCAGTATTTT. Its protein is CASSLVVFGAQYF.

The V call is TRBV6-6, the J call TRBJ2-7, with 7 bases fitting TRBD2. Losses at the gene ends were 6 bases for V and 3 bases for J; bases not matched to a gene: 5. Germline values: CDR1 MNHNY, CDR2 SVGAGI (reference sequence). This CDR3 has 13 amino acids. CDR3 amino acids: CASRPGGNYEQYF. The CDR3 bases are TGTGCCAGCAGGCCGGGGGGTAACTACGAGCAGTACTTC.

The genes are TRBV7-9 and TRBJ2-7; the match to TRBD1 covers 9 bases. CDR1 SEHNR and CDR2 FQNEAQ come from the germline V gene (reference sequence). There are 15 residues in the CDR3. J gave up 3 bases and V 5 bases, and 8 bases lay outside the gene matches. In nucleotides, the CDR3 is TGTGCCAGCAGCCGGTACAGGGGGCTGGGCTACGAGCAGTACTTC. As protein: CASSRYRGLGYEQYF.

This clone turned up a few times. The genes are TRBV5-1 and TRBJ1-4; D possibly corresponds to TRBD1 (6 bases). Germline lookup yields CDR1 SGHRS and CDR2 YFSETQ. Trimming removed 4 bases from V and 6 bases from J, with 13 bases in between. The CDR3 has 14 amino acids. CDR3 in amino acids: CASSPAGDHEKLFF. The CDR3 nucleotides are TGCGCCAGCAGCCCGGCAGGGGACCATGAAAAACTGTTTTTT.

The chain uses TRBV6-5 and TRBJ2-1; 7 bases are shared with TRBD1. There are 16 residues in the CDR3. The V gene's germline CDR1 is MNHEY and CDR2 SVGAGI. The trim removed 2 bases at V and 3 bases at J, leaving 7 bases unmatched. The CDR3 reads CASSYGRQGRYNEQFF. CDR3 DNA: TGTGCCAGCAGTTACGGGCGACAGGGACGCTACAATGAGCAGTTCTTC.

The V call is TRBV9, the J call TRBJ2-2; the match to TRBD1 covers 7 bases. CDR3 length equals 16 residues. Trimming at V came to 4 bases and at J to 0 bases, leaving 6 bases not matched to a gene. Germline V lookup: CDR1 SGDLS, CDR2 YYNGEE. The CDR3 is CASSYLGQANTGELFF. The CDR3 coding sequence is TGTGCCAGCAGCTACCTCGGACAGGCGAACACCGGGGAGCTGTTTTTT.

The rearrangement joins TRBV12-3 or TRBV12-4 to TRBJ1-2, with D tentatively TRBD1 (5 bases). The CDR3 covers 13 residues. The ends were cut back, 5 bases at V and 3 bases at J, with 10 bases in the middle. CDR3 bases: TGTGCCAGCAGTCCGACAGCACACTATGGCTACACCTTC. Encoded protein: CASSPTAHYGYTF.

This chain links TRBV3-1 (or the pseudogene TRBV3-2) with TRBJ1-1; no definite D call. The CDR3 covers 14 residues. Looked up from germline, CDR1 is LGHDT and CDR2 is YNNKEL (reference sequence). V shed 0 bases and J shed 3 bases, with 8 bases lying between them. The CDR3 protein is CASSQDSGDTEAFF. As DNA, the CDR3 is TGTGCCAGCAGCCAAGATTCCGGGGACACTGAAGCTTTCTTT.